Below are 11 T cell receptor beta chains sequenced from a single sample in a study. TCRdb called the RT-PCR reads again in MiXCR, with one record for every CDR3 protein. The table shows approximately 720,000 distinct CDR3 sequences, with more than 13% occurring only once. The sequencing input was memory CD4+ T cells from blood. These receptors were taken from a female donor in good health, serving as a healthy control.

This clonotype was recorded at least ten times. J is TRBJ2-7 and V is TRBV5-5; D is unresolved. This CDR3 has 13 residues. V was trimmed by 3 bases and J by 3 bases, leaving 10 bases between them. Per germline, CDR1 SGHKS and CDR2 YYEKEE (reference sequence). The CDR3 sequence: CASSSLDGYEQYF. In nucleotides, the CDR3 is TGTGCCAGCAGCTCCTTGGACGGCTACGAGCAGTACTTC. Variable domain in full (rest from reference TRBV5-5 and TRBJ2-7): DAGVTQSPTHLIKTRGQQVTLRCSPISGHKSVSWYQQVLGQGPQFIFQYYEKEERGRGNFPDRFSARQFPNYSSELNVNALLLGDSALYLCASSSLDGYEQYFGPGTRLTVT.

The gene calls are TRBV9 and TRBJ2-1; possible D gene TRBD2, 6 bases. Trimming shortened V by 4 bases and J by 11 bases, and 25 bases separated the two germline ends. Germline values: CDR1 SGDLS, CDR2 YYNGEE. The CDR3 has 16 residues. This CDR3 reads CASSTSSGTGGSQQFF. In DNA, the CDR3 is TGTGCCAGCAGCACCTCCTCCGGGACTGGGGGTTCCCAGCAGTTCTTC.

This clonotype was counted only a few times. The chain employs TRBV7-2 and TRBJ2-2, with TRBD1 matching over 8 bases. Germline V gives CDR1 SGHTA, CDR2 FQGNSA. The V gene end was trimmed by 4 bases and the J gene end by 0 bases; junction bases not matched to a gene: 4. CDR3 length: 16 residues. The CDR3 loop reads CASSSRTGSNTGELFF. Here the CDR3 DNA reads TGTGCCAGCAGCTCTAGGACAGGGTCGAACACCGGGGAGCTGTTTTTT.

This clonotype was detected a few times. The V call is TRBV18, the J call TRBJ2-7, with 8 bases aligning to TRBD2. J was trimmed by 0 bases and V by 10 bases; bases with no gene match: 5. This CDR3 is 13 amino acids long. Per the germline V gene, CDR1 is KGHSH and CDR2 is LQKENI. For the CDR3, the DNA is TGTGCCACCAAGAGCGGGAGCTCCTACGAGCAGTACTTC. It codes for CATKSGSSYEQYF. The full variable domain, its missing parts supplied by reference TRBV18 and TRBJ2-7, is NAGVMQNPRHLVRRRGQEARLRCSPMKGHSHVYWYRQLPEEGLKFMVYLQKENIIDESGMPKERFSAEFPKEGPSILRIQQVVRGDSAAYFCATKSGSSYEQYFGPGTRLTVT.

V is TRBV4-3 and J is TRBJ1-6; D unresolved. Trimming shortened V by 0 bases and J by 6 bases, and 9 bases separated the two germline ends. Germline lookup yields CDR1 LGHNA and CDR2 YSLEER. This CDR3 is 15 amino acids long. The CDR3 spells CASSQDYALNSPLHF. CDR3 coding DNA: TGCGCCAGCAGCCAAGATTATGCCCTTAATTCACCCCTCCACTTT.

This clonotype was detected only a few times. The chain joins TRBV20-1 to TRBJ2-7; 8 nucleotides align to TRBD1. The CDR3 covers 14 residues. V trimming: 3 bases; J trimming: 2 bases; junction bases outside the gene matches: 6. CDR1 and CDR2 from the germline V gene are DFQATT and SNEGSKA (reference sequence). The DNA for the CDR3 is TGCAGTGCTAGCCCTCCGGGACAGGCCTACGAGCAGTACTTC. Its translation: CSASPPGQAYEQYF.

This clonotype has a handful of counts. Written as DNA, the CDR3 is TGCAGTGCTAGACACCAGAACACTGAAGCTTTCTTT. It encodes CSARHQNTEAFF. The V gene is TRBV20-1, the J gene TRBJ1-1; D gene ambiguous. From germline, CDR1 is DFQATT and CDR2 SNEGSKA (reference sequence). The CDR3 has 12 amino acids. V was clipped by 2 bases and J by 1 base, with 5 bases between them.

This clonotype was seen only a few times. The chain joins TRBV20-1 to TRBJ2-3; unclear D gene. CDR1 is DFQATT and CDR2 is SNEGSKA in the germline V gene (reference sequence). This CDR3 has 14 amino acids. V was shortened by 1 base and J by 2 bases, with 10 bases between the two germline ends. CDR3 residues: CSARVASSTDTQYF. The CDR3, as DNA: TGCAGTGCTAGAGTGGCGTCATCCACAGATACGCAGTATTTT.

This clonotype has ten or more counts. The rearrangement links TRBV12-3 or TRBV12-4 to TRBJ1-3, with a possible D match to TRBD1 (5 bases). CDR3 size: 15 residues. Trimming removed 8 bases from V and 2 bases from J, with 16 bases in between. CDR3 in DNA: TGTGCCAGCTCCTCCCTAGGGGAGCCTGGAAACACCATATATTTT. This encodes CASSSLGEPGNTIYF.

The table lists this clonotype with a few counts. The chain recombines TRBV25-1 with TRBJ2-1; D uncertain. Per germline, CDR1 MGHDK and CDR2 SYGVNS. The CDR3 totals 13 residues. V lost 3 bases, J lost 7 bases, and 10 bases lay in between. The CDR3 sequence is CASSDLVLNEQFF. The CDR3 bases are TGTGCCAGCAGTGATTTGGTACTGAATGAGCAGTTCTTC.

CDR3 coding DNA: TGTGCCAGCAGTTATATCCTGGGATCGTCTAACTATGGCTACACCTTC. Translating gives CASSYILGSSNYGYTF. The V gene is TRBV6-2 or TRBV6-3, the J gene TRBJ1-2; no definite D call. V was cut by 3 bases and J by 0 bases, with 14 bases left in between. This CDR3 spans 16 amino acids. Germline values: CDR1 MNHEY, CDR2 SVGEGT.